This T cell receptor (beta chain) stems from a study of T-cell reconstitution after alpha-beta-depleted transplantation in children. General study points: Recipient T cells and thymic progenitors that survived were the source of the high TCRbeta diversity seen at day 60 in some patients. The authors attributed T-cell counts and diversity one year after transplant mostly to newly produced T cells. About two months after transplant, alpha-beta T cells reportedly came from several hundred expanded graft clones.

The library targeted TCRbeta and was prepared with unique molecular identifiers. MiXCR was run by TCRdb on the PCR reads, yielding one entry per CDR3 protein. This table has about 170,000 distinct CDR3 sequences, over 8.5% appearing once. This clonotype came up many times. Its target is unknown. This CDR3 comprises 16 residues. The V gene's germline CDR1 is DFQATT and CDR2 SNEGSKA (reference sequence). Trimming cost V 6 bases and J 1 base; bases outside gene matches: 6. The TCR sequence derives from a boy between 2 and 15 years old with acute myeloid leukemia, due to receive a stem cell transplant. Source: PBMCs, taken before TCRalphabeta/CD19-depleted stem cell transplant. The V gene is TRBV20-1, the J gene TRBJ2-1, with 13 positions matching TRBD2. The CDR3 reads CSANGLAGVSYNEQFF. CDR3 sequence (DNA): TGCAGTGCAAATGGACTAGCGGGAGTATCCTACAATGAGCAGTTCTTC.